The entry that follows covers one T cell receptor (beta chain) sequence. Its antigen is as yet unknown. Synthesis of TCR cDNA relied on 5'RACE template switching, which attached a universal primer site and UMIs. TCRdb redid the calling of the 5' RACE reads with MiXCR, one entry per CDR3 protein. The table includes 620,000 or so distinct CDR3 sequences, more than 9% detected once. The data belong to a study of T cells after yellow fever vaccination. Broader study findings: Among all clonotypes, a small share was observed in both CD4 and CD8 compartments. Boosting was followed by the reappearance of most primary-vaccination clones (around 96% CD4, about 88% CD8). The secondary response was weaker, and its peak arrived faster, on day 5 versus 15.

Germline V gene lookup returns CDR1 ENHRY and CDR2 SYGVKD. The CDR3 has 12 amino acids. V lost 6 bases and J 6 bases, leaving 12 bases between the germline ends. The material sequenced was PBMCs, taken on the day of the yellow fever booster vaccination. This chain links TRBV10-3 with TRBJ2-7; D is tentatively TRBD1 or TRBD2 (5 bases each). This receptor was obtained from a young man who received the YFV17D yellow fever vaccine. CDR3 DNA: TGTGCCATCAGGGGGGAAACTCGCGAGCAGTACTTC. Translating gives CAIRGETREQYF.